This record covers a single T cell receptor beta chain. This sample is drawn from a study of technical replicates of blood from a few donors. Sequencing was performed with immunoSEQ multiplex PCR; in TCRdb, only in-frame clones are kept and a portion is missing. Among more than 75,000 clones, roughly 90% were seen once, and the ten largest hold 0.2% to 0.3%. The sequence came from a human donor in good health. The sample was T cells isolated from PBMCs.

The CDR3 here is CASSESAGQDYGYTF. As DNA, the CDR3 is TGCGCCAGCAGTGAGTCCGCGGGACAGGACTATGGCTACACCTTC. The J gene is TRBJ1-2, the V gene TRBV10-2, with TRBD1 matching over 8 bases. Losses at the gene ends were 0 bases for V and 3 bases for J; bases not matched to a gene: 3. The CDR3 consists of 15 residues. CDR1 and CDR2 from the germline V gene are WSHSY and SAAADI.